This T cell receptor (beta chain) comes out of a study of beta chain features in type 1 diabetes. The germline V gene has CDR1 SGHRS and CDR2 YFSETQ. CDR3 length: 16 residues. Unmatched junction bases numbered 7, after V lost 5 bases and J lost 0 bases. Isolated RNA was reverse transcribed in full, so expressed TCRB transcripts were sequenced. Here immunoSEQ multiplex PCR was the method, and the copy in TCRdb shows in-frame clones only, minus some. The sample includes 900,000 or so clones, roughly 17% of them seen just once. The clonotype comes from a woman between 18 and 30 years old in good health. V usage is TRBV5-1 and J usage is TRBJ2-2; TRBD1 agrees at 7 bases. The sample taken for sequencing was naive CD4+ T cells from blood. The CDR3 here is CASSQGTETNTGELFF. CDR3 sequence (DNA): TGCGCCAGCAGTCAAGGGACAGAGACGAACACCGGGGAGCTGTTTTTT.